These 3 T cell receptor beta chains share one sample of origin, sequenced in a study of blood T cell repertoires in COVID-19. Method: immunoSEQ multiplex PCR; TCRdb's copy keeps in-frame clones and lacks some. The sample has nearly 250,000 clones, just under 90% seen once; the top ten hold about 1%. The sequencing input was PBMCs or T cells enriched from blood (not recorded which). All receptors come from a man aged 50 to 59 who had been exposed to COVID-19.

This clone was detected once. This rearrangement joins TRBV2 to TRBJ2-7; 7 bases align to TRBD1. The CDR3 contains 13 residues. V was clipped by 5 bases and J by 2 bases; unmatched bases: 3. The germline V gene encodes CDR1 SNHLY and CDR2 FYNNEI. CDR3 residues: CASSRQGTYEQYF. CDR3 nucleotide sequence: TGTGCCAGCAGTCGACAGGGAACCTACGAGCAGTACTTC.

The CDR3 here is CASRPPRATNEKLFF. CDR3 nucleotide sequence: TGTGCCAGTAGGCCGCCTCGAGCAACTAATGAAAAACTGTTTTTT. This chain joins TRBV19 and TRBJ1-4; D not certain. From germline, CDR1 is LNHDA and CDR2 SQIVND (reference sequence). Trimming took off 6 bases at V and 0 bases at J, with 11 bases between the two ends. The CDR3 covers 15 residues.

J is TRBJ1-2 and V is TRBV6-2 or TRBV6-3; no reliable D call. The V end lost 2 bases, the J end lost 2 bases, and 12 bases lay between the germline ends. This CDR3 contains 15 residues. From germline, CDR1 is MNHEY and CDR2 SVGEGT. Here the CDR3 reads CASSYRWRTNYGYTF. The CDR3 DNA sequence: TGTGCCAGCAGTTACAGGTGGAGGACCAACTATGGCTACACCTTC.